This passage covers 18 T cell receptor beta chains from one sample sequenced in a study of OX40 agonist ivuxolimab in advanced cancers. The table came from immunoSEQ multiplex PCR; TCRdb's copy has only in-frame clones and leaves some out. This table has 80,000 to 100,000 clones, 70% to 90% appearing once. The sample here was CD4+ or CD8+ T cells sorted from blood, taken in a trial of the OX40 agonist ivuxolimab. These receptors came from an adult with an advanced solid tumor such as melanoma, head and neck, liver or kidney cancer.

The chain joins TRBV19 to TRBJ2-5, with 13 positions matching TRBD2. The V and J ends lost 4 bases and 2 bases, in that order; junction bases with no gene match: 7. The CDR3 contains 17 residues. The V gene's germline CDR1 is LNHDA and CDR2 SQIVND (reference sequence). The CDR3 nucleotides read TGTGCCAGTAGTAAACTAGCGGGAGGGCAGAGGCAAGAGACCCAGTACTTC. Encoded protein: CASSKLAGGQRQETQYF.

The chain combines TRBV9 with TRBJ2-1; TRBD2 aligns across 8 bases. CDR1 is SGDLS, CDR2 YYNGEE, per germline. The ends lost 0 bases at V and 4 bases at J; junction bases unmatched: 3. CDR3 size: 15 residues. The CDR3, as DNA: TGTGCCAGCAGCGTAGCGGGGGGGCAATACAATGAGCAGTTCTTC. Its protein is CASSVAGGQYNEQFF.

The CDR3 DNA follows: TGTGCCAGCAGCGTAGGAGGGGGACACTACGAGCAGTACTTC. Protein sequence: CASSVGGGHYEQYF. The chain combines TRBV9 with TRBJ2-7; D may be TRBD1 (6 bases). The CDR3 is 14 residues long. The V and J ends lost 0 bases and 3 bases respectively, with 10 bases between them. Per the germline V gene, CDR1 is SGDLS and CDR2 is YYNGEE.

This chain joins TRBV27 and TRBJ1-2, with a weak D call TRBD1 (5 bases). V was shortened by 3 bases and J by 7 bases, with 15 bases between the two germline ends. The CDR3 consists of 14 residues. Germline values: CDR1 MNHEY, CDR2 SMNVEV (reference sequence). The CDR3 DNA is TGTGCCAGCAGTTTCACTTCAGGGAGCCGTGGCTACACCTTC. This translates into CASSFTSGSRGYTF.

The J gene is TRBJ2-7, the V gene TRBV4-3, with 7 bases lining up with TRBD1. The CDR3 loop spans 16 amino acids. The V gene's germline CDR1 is LGHNA and CDR2 YSLEER. V dropped 4 bases and J dropped 4; count of bases not matched to a gene: 13. The CDR3 reads CASSLSTGTARYEQYF. For the CDR3, the DNA is TGCGCCAGCAGCCTATCCACCGGGACAGCTAGGTACGAGCAGTACTTC.

The rearrangement links TRBV9 to TRBJ2-5, with TRBD2 identical over 8 bases. V gave up 2 bases and J gave up 5 bases; unmatched junction bases: 5. Germline CDR1 SGDLS, CDR2 YYNGEE. CDR3 size: 14 residues. The CDR3 DNA reads as TGTGCCAGCAGCGTCGGGGGGGCCGGTGAGACCCAGTACTTC. This translates into CASSVGGAGETQYF.

This clone was counted between two and nine times. This rearrangement joins TRBV11-2 to TRBJ2-3; D is uncertain. Per the germline V gene, CDR1 is SGHAT and CDR2 is FQNNGV. The V gene lost 0 bases and the J gene lost 2 bases, with 3 bases spanning the gap. There are 13 residues in the CDR3. Written as DNA, the CDR3 is TGTGCCAGCAGCTTAGATTTCACAGATACGCAGTATTTT. This codes for CASSLDFTDTQYF.

The V call is TRBV7-9, the J call TRBJ1-2; the match to TRBD1 covers 7 bases. J was trimmed by 5 bases and V by 0 bases; bases with no gene match: 3. CDR1 is SEHNR and CDR2 is FQNEAQ in the germline V gene (reference sequence). The CDR3 spans 14 residues. The CDR3 here is CASSLARQGYGYTF. Written as DNA, the CDR3 is TGTGCCAGCAGCTTAGCCCGACAGGGATATGGCTACACCTTC.

In its sample, this clone was seen a few times. V is TRBV7-6 and J is TRBJ2-1, with TRBD2 matching over 9 bases. Germline CDR1 reads SGHVS; CDR2 reads FNYEAQ. V lost 2 bases, J lost 8 bases, and 10 bases stayed unmatched. This CDR3 spans 16 amino acids. The chain's CDR3 is CASSLRVREGLDEQFF. Written as DNA, the CDR3 is TGTGCCAGCAGCTTACGTGTGCGGGAGGGACTGGATGAGCAGTTCTTC.

This sequence joins TRBV5-1 and TRBJ1-1, with unresolved D. The germline V gene has CDR1 SGHRS and CDR2 YFSETQ. The CDR3 runs to 14 residues. V lost 0 bases and J lost 0, with 6 bases in between. The CDR3 DNA reads TGCGCCAGCAGCTTGGACGTTTTGAACACTGAAGCTTTCTTT. Translating it yields CASSLDVLNTEAFF.

This rearrangement joins TRBV6-1 to TRBJ2-5; D remains unclear. Deletions cut 6 bases from V and 0 bases from J, with 11 bases between. The CDR3 is made up of 14 amino acids. Germline V gene lookup returns CDR1 MNHNS and CDR2 SASEGT. CDR3 nucleotide sequence: TGTGCCAGCAGCGAGGCTGGATACCAAGAGACCCAGTACTTC. As protein: CASSEAGYQETQYF.

The CDR3 sequence: CASSVRQEAFF. CDR3 nucleotide sequence: TGTGCCAGTAGTGTGAGACAGGAAGCTTTCTTT. The rearrangement uses TRBV19 and TRBJ1-1; TRBD1 is a possible D gene (5 bases). The CDR3 contains 11 residues. Germline V CDR1 and CDR2: LNHDA, SQIVND (reference sequence). The germline V and J ends were trimmed by 5 bases and 8 bases, with 9 bases remaining between them.

This sequence joins TRBV6-4 and TRBJ2-3, with 8 bases matching TRBD2. The CDR3 covers 15 residues. Germline CDR1 is MRHNA and CDR2 is SNTAGT. The V gene end was trimmed by 6 bases and the J gene end by 6 bases; junction bases not matched to a gene: 11. CDR3 residues: CASSPRRGGVDTQYF. The CDR3 coding sequence is TGTGCCAGCAGCCCCCGTCGGGGGGGCGTGGATACGCAGTATTTT.

This chain links TRBV7-8 with TRBJ2-1; 13 bases fit TRBD2. V was clipped by 6 bases and J by 3 bases; unmatched bases: 5. Germline V gives CDR1 SGHVS, CDR2 FQNEAQ. There are 16 residues in the CDR3. The CDR3 loop reads CASRGTSGAHYNEQFF. DNA of the CDR3: TGTGCCAGCAGGGGGACTAGCGGGGCTCACTACAATGAGCAGTTCTTC.

The V gene is TRBV11-2, the J gene TRBJ2-1, with TRBD1 as a possible D gene (6 bases). From germline, CDR1 is SGHAT and CDR2 FQNNGV. The CDR3 loop spans 12 amino acids. The V gene lost 5 bases and the J gene lost 10 bases, with 12 bases spanning the gap. The CDR3 reads CASSLRGGEQFF. CDR3 in DNA: TGTGCCAGCAGCCTCAGGGGCGGGGAGCAGTTCTTC.

This chain links TRBV7-8 with TRBJ2-1, with TRBD2 matching 10 bases. The CDR3 is made up of 16 amino acids. Germline V gene lookup returns CDR1 SGHVS and CDR2 FQNEAQ. J lost 2 bases, V lost 5 bases, and 6 bases had no gene match. The CDR3 protein is CASSQRLAGPYNEQFF. In DNA, the CDR3 is TGTGCCAGCAGCCAAAGACTAGCGGGTCCCTACAATGAGCAGTTCTTC.

This clone was seen once. J is TRBJ2-3 and V is TRBV7-8, with a possible D match to TRBD2 (6 bases). The germline V and J ends were trimmed by 5 bases and 2 bases, with 14 bases remaining between them. CDR1 SGHVS and CDR2 FQNEAQ come from the germline V gene. CDR3 length equals 15 residues. The CDR3 region has the DNA TGTGCCAGCAGCCCGCTGGGACTTAACACAGATACGCAGTATTTT. It yields the protein CASSPLGLNTDTQYF.

DNA for the CDR3: TGTGCCAGCAGCTTAGTGGAGGGCAGGAATGAGCAGTTCTTC. It codes for CASSLVEGRNEQFF. V and J are TRBV7-2 and TRBJ2-1, with D possibly TRBD2 on 6 matching bases. The germline gives CDR1 SGHTA, CDR2 FQGNSA. Trimming took 1 base from V and 7 from J, leaving 11 bases between them. The CDR3 length is 14 residues.